This is a list of T cell receptor beta chains from one sample in a study of a mutant IDH1 vaccine in newly diagnosed glioma. Produced via immunoSEQ multiplex PCR; TCRdb's table is partial and in-frame only. The sample holds over 45,000 clones, 70% to 85% seen once. Their cognate antigens are unknown. The specimen comprised PBMCs, sampled from a glioma patient whose treatment included an IDH1 peptide vaccine. The receptors here all came from a man in his fifties with glioma. CDR3s include the opening cysteine and the closing phenylalanine or tryptophan. The D gene is left open where the match is weak. Rows give clone size only sometimes, using once, few, many, or a class for an expanded clone.

d_call,clone_size,v_call,j_call,cdr3_aa,cdr3_nt
NA,NA,TRBV21-1,TRBJ2-7,CASSDRQGGYEQYF,TGTGCCAGCAGCGACCGACAGGGGGGCTACGAGCAGTACTTC
TRBD1,NA,TRBV10-1,TRBJ2-3,CASSDTTGSEYF,TGCGCCAGCAGTGATACGACAGGGTCTGAGTATTTT
NA,NA,TRBV5-1,TRBJ2-7,CASSLEGGTFEQYF,TGCGCCAGCAGCTTGGAGGGGGGAACATTCGAGCAGTACTTC
TRBD1,few,TRBV18,TRBJ1-5,CASSPQGGGNQPQHF,TGTGCCAGCTCACCCCAGGGGGGAGGCAATCAGCCCCAGCATTTT
TRBD1,many,TRBV27,TRBJ1-6,CASSLSMGQKYSPLHF,TGTGCCAGCAGTTTATCGATGGGACAGAAGTATTCACCCCTCCACTTT
NA,NA,TRBV6-5,TRBJ2-7,CASSYSRFGRGEQYF,TGTGCCAGCAGTTACTCGAGGTTTGGGCGGGGCGAGCAGTACTTC
NA,NA,TRBV5-1,TRBJ1-2,CASSLNGGGYTF,TGCGCCAGCAGCTTGAACGGAGGGGGCTACACCTTC
TRBD1,NA,TRBV29-1,TRBJ1-2,CSVGGTVDGYTF,TGCAGCGTTGGGGGGACAGTTGATGGCTACACCTTC
NA,NA,TRBV15,TRBJ1-1,CATLIRGNTEAFF,TGTGCCACCTTAATCAGGGGGAACACTGAAGCTTTCTTT
NA,NA,TRBV10-2,TRBJ2-5,CASSSTGRRETQYF,TGCGCCAGCAGTTCGACAGGGAGGAGAGAGACCCAGTACTTC
NA,NA,TRBV2,TRBJ1-3,CASSTGFSGNTIYF,TGTGCCAGCAGCACGGGGTTCTCTGGAAACACCATATATTTT
NA,NA,TRBV28,TRBJ2-7,CASSSVSDKAYEQYF,TGTGCCAGCAGTTCGGTTTCGGACAAAGCCTACGAGCAGTACTTC
NA,NA,TRBV27,TRBJ1-1,CASSLKTANTEAFF,TGTGCCAGCAGTTTAAAAACGGCGAACACTGAAGCTTTCTTT
NA,NA,TRBV20-1,TRBJ1-1,CSASSNTEAFF,TGCAGTGCTAGTTCGAACACTGAAGCTTTCTTT
NA,NA,TRBV7-2,TRBJ2-1,CASSLTGYPVEQFF,TGTGCCAGCAGCTTAACAGGGTATCCGGTAGAGCAGTTCTTC
NA,NA,TRBV4-2,TRBJ1-2,CASSGQSNYGYTF,TGTGCCAGCAGCGGACAAAGTAACTATGGCTACACCTTC
NA,NA,TRBV7-2,TRBJ1-1,CASSFNRDTEAFF,TGTGCCAGCAGCTTTAACAGGGACACTGAAGCTTTCTTT
TRBD1,NA,TRBV18,TRBJ2-7,CASSPATGGPYEQYF,TGTGCCAGCTCACCGGCGACAGGGGGCCCCTACGAGCAGTACTTC
NA,NA,TRBV6-1,TRBJ2-7,CASSPFTSYEQYF,TGTGCCAGCAGTCCATTCACGTCCTACGAGCAGTACTTC
NA,NA,TRBV27,TRBJ2-7,CASSPSGDEQYF,TGTGCCAGCAGTCCCTCGGGGGACGAGCAGTACTTC
NA,NA,TRBV7-6,TRBJ1-4,CASSDPSGSNEKLFF,TGTGCCAGCAGCGATCCTTCCGGTTCTAATGAAAAACTGTTTTTT
TRBD1,NA,TRBV5-1,TRBJ2-3,CASSLMDRASTDTQYF,TGCGCCAGCAGCCTCATGGACAGGGCTAGCACAGATACGCAGTATTTT
TRBD1,NA,TRBV7-9,TRBJ1-2,CASSYWDSNYGYTF,TGTGCCAGCAGCTACTGGGACAGTAACTATGGCTACACCTTC
TRBD1,NA,TRBV9,TRBJ2-2,CASSLDRVTGELFF,TGTGCCAGCAGCCTAGACAGGGTCACCGGGGAGCTGTTTTTT
TRBD1,NA,TRBV19,TRBJ2-7,CASTQRGTGVYEQYF,TGTGCCAGTACCCAAAGGGGGACAGGGGTCTACGAGCAGTACTTC
NA,NA,TRBV5-1,TRBJ1-2,CASSLGDTTNYGYTF,TGCGCCAGCAGCTTGGGGGACACGACTAACTATGGCTACACCTTC
NA,NA,TRBV5-1,TRBJ1-2,CASSLGQRTNYGYTF,TGCGCCAGCAGCTTGGGACAGAGGACCAACTATGGCTACACCTTC
NA,many,TRBV6-5,TRBJ2-7,CASSYGSKGYEQYF,TGTGCCAGCAGTTACGGAAGCAAAGGGTACGAGCAGTACTTC
NA,NA,TRBV7-2,TRBJ1-5,CASSLGGQPQHF,TGTGCCAGCAGCTTAGGGGGTCAGCCCCAGCATTTT
TRBD1,NA,TRBV5-1,TRBJ2-5,CASSLANTGVNQETQYF,TGCGCCAGCAGCTTGGCCAATACAGGGGTAAACCAAGAGACCCAGTACTTC
TRBD1,NA,TRBV2,TRBJ1-2,CASSAGQGALHGYTF,TGTGCCAGCAGTGCAGGACAGGGGGCATTACACGGCTACACCTTC
NA,NA,TRBV5-1,TRBJ1-1,CASSLGGAGTEAFF,TGCGCCAGCAGCTTGGGGGGGGCTGGTACTGAAGCTTTCTTT
NA,NA,TRBV19,TRBJ1-2,CASTLGRLPGYTF,TGTGCCAGTACCCTAGGACGGCTCCCTGGCTACACCTTC
NA,NA,TRBV7-9,TRBJ2-1,CASSYSRQLEQFF,TGTGCCAGCAGCTATAGCCGGCAGCTAGAGCAGTTCTTC
TRBD1,NA,TRBV4-1,TRBJ1-1,CASSQGTGDMNTEAFF,TGCGCCAGCAGCCAAGGGACAGGGGACATGAACACTGAAGCTTTCTTT
NA,NA,TRBV5-1,TRBJ1-3,CASSFQGGTGNTIYF,TGCGCCAGCAGCTTCCAGGGAGGAACTGGAAACACCATATATTTT
NA,NA,TRBV2,TRBJ2-3,CASSAQGSGTDTQYF,TGTGCCAGCAGTGCACAGGGCAGCGGCACAGATACGCAGTATTTT
NA,NA,TRBV4-2,TRBJ1-1,CASSQDSMGTEAFF,TGTGCCAGCAGCCAAGATTCTATGGGCACTGAAGCTTTCTTT
TRBD2,NA,TRBV19,TRBJ2-5,CASRTLAGGRETQYF,TGTGCCAGTAGGACCCTAGCGGGGGGAAGAGAGACCCAGTACTTC
NA,NA,TRBV19,TRBJ2-4,CASSPRTAIQYF,TGTGCCAGTAGTCCTCGGACAGCAATTCAGTACTTC
NA,NA,TRBV7-2,TRBJ1-5,CASSLGRNQPQHF,TGTGCCAGCAGCTTGGGACGGAATCAGCCCCAGCATTTT
NA,NA,TRBV14,TRBJ1-2,CASSPDRLGYTF,TGTGCCAGCAGCCCCGACCGACTAGGCTACACCTTC
NA,few,TRBV27,TRBJ1-5,CASRAGDRGNQPQHF,TGTGCCAGCAGGGCAGGGGATAGGGGCAATCAGCCCCAGCATTTT
NA,NA,TRBV10-3,TRBJ1-5,CAIRGEGGAQHF,TGTGCCATCAGGGGCGAAGGAGGAGCCCAGCATTTT
TRBD1,NA,TRBV4-3,TRBJ1-5,CASSTRDRDVGQPQHF,TGCGCCAGCAGCACTCGGGACAGGGACGTCGGTCAGCCCCAGCATTTT
NA,few,TRBV12-5,TRBJ1-2,CASGFGNGYFGYTF,TGTGCTAGTGGTTTTGGGAACGGTTACTTTGGCTACACCTTC
NA,NA,TRBV28,TRBJ1-1,CASYPGTLNTEAFF,TGTGCCAGCTATCCGGGGACCTTGAACACTGAAGCTTTCTTT